One and the same sample provided the 25 T cell receptor beta chains below, sequenced in a study of identical twins. Via MiXCR, TCRdb re-called the 5' RACE reads, giving one row per CDR3 protein. This table has roughly 220,000 distinct CDR3 sequences, roughly 7.1% appearing once. This same sample was also part of a study on T cells expressing NK-cell markers.

The source material was CD8+ T cells sorted from blood. All receptors come from a woman between 18 and 29 years old in good health.

This clonotype was seen more than once but under ten times. This rearrangement joins TRBV29-1 to TRBJ1-1; D remains ambiguous. CDR3 length equals 11 residues. Germline CDR1 and CDR2: SQVTM and ANQGSEA. Trimming shortened V by 6 bases and J by 4 bases, and 9 bases separated the two germline ends. The CDR3 region has the DNA TGCAGCGTCCGCGCGAGCACTGAAGCTTTCTTT. It translates to CSVRASTEAFF.

This clonotype was seen at least ten times. J is TRBJ1-3 and V is TRBV20-1, with D perhaps TRBD1 (6 bases). Germline CDR1 is DFQATT and CDR2 is SNEGSKA (reference sequence). This CDR3 has 16 amino acids. V was clipped by 1 base and J by 4 bases, with 17 bases between them. The CDR3 region has the DNA TGCAGTGCTAGAGGGGGGCACAGGGAGGTCGGAAACACCATATATTTT. Protein product: CSARGGHREVGNTIYF.

This chain links TRBV15 with TRBJ2-7; D tentatively reads TRBD1 or TRBD2 (5 bases each). The CDR3 spans 14 residues. V shed 0 bases and J shed 3 bases, with 9 bases lying between them. The germline gives CDR1 LNHNV, CDR2 YYDKDF (reference sequence). The CDR3 loop is CATSRDGGVYEQYF. The CDR3, as DNA: TGTGCCACCAGCAGAGATGGGGGTGTCTACGAGCAGTACTTC.

This clonotype has only a few counts. The DNA of the CDR3 is TGTGCCAGCAGCTTAGTGAGCCAAGGGATGCGGGGCACTGAAGCTTTCTTT. This translates into CASSLVSQGMRGTEAFF. The chain combines TRBV7-2 with TRBJ1-1; D ambiguous. The CDR3 extends over 17 amino acids. Between the trimmed V and J ends, which lost 1 base and 4 bases, there was a span of 19 bases. CDR1 and CDR2 from the germline V gene are SGHTA and FQGNSA.

The V call is TRBV6-2 or TRBV6-3, the J call TRBJ1-1; tentative D call: TRBD1 (5 bases). Trimming took off 5 bases at V and 4 bases at J, with 14 bases between the two ends. There are 14 residues in the CDR3. Germline loops: CDR1 MNHEY, CDR2 SVGEGT. CDR3: CASSPGHLVTEAFF. The CDR3 DNA reads as TGTGCCAGCAGTCCAGGACACCTTGTCACTGAAGCTTTCTTT.

In DNA form, the CDR3 reads TGTGCCAGCAGTTTAGGCACTATGGGCAATCAGCCCCAGCATTTT. It codes for CASSLGTMGNQPQHF. The V gene is TRBV27, the J gene TRBJ1-5; D is uncertain. Germline V gene sequence: CDR1 MNHEY, CDR2 SMNVEV (reference sequence). Trimming shortened V by 2 bases and J by 2 bases, and 10 bases separated the two germline ends. CDR3 length: 15 amino acids.

This clonotype was seen more than once but under ten times. The chain couples TRBV20-1 to TRBJ1-1, with D unclear. Trimming shortened V by 6 bases and J by 6 bases, and 17 bases separated the two germline ends. The V gene's germline CDR1 is DFQATT and CDR2 SNEGSKA (reference sequence). CDR3 length: 13 amino acids. CDR3 residues: CSAMPISGAEAFF. The CDR3 DNA reads as TGCAGTGCCATGCCGATATCGGGTGCTGAAGCTTTCTTT.

This clonotype occurred a few times. V is TRBV13 and J is TRBJ2-7; weak D call: TRBD2 (6 bases). This CDR3 has 14 residues. Trimming took off 5 bases at V and 0 bases at J, with 11 bases between the two ends. From germline, CDR1 is PRHDT and CDR2 FYEKMQ (reference sequence). This CDR3 is CASSILTSSYEQYF. The CDR3 DNA reads TGTGCCAGCAGCATCCTGACTAGCTCCTACGAGCAGTACTTC. The full variable domain, in which reference TRBV13 and TRBJ2-7 provide the parts outside the CDR3, is AAGVIQSPRHLIKEKRETATLKCYPIPRHDTVYWYQQGPGQDPQFLISFYEKMQSDKGSIPDRFSAQQFSDYHSELNMSSLELGDSALYFCASSILTSSYEQYFGPGTRLTVT.

The table lists this clonotype with many counts. The CDR3: CASSQDGVRLNEQFF. Here the CDR3 DNA reads TGCGCCAGCAGCCAAGATGGGGTCAGACTCAATGAGCAGTTCTTC. The chain recombines TRBV4-3 with TRBJ2-1, with D uncertain. The CDR3 length is 15 residues. Per germline, CDR1 LGHNA and CDR2 YSLEER. V lost 0 bases and J 6 bases, leaving 12 bases between the germline ends.

This clonotype was recorded a few times. V and J are TRBV6-6 and TRBJ2-1; the D is unclear. V lost 2 bases, J lost 7 bases, and 9 bases lay in between. Germline CDR1 reads MNHNY; CDR2 reads SVGAGI (reference sequence). The CDR3 covers 13 residues. CDR3: CASSYVWGNEQFF. The CDR3 bases are TGTGCCAGCAGTTACGTGTGGGGAAATGAGCAGTTCTTC.

This rearrangement joins TRBV4-1 to TRBJ1-1; 9 bases map to TRBD1. The ends lost 5 bases at V and 6 bases at J; junction bases unmatched: 7. This CDR3 contains 14 residues. Looked up from germline, CDR1 is MGHRA and CDR2 is YSYEKL. CDR3 residues: CASSFDRTGAEAFF. The CDR3 bases are TGCGCCAGCAGCTTCGATAGGACAGGGGCTGAAGCTTTCTTT.

This clonotype was recorded many times. The chain carries TRBV5-6 and TRBJ2-1; a possible D gene is TRBD2 (6 bases). The germline gives CDR1 SGHDT, CDR2 YYEEEE. Trimming shortened V by 0 bases and J by 4 bases, and 8 bases separated the two germline ends. The CDR3 length is 14 residues. CDR3 sequence reads: CASSLVGGYNEQFF. The CDR3 DNA sequence: TGTGCCAGCAGCTTGGTCGGGGGATACAATGAGCAGTTCTTC.

The chain uses TRBV11-3 and TRBJ1-1, with 8 bases aligning to TRBD1. V shed 5 bases, J shed 3 bases, and the junction held 11 bases outside the gene matches. CDR1 SGHNT and CDR2 YENEEA come from the germline V gene. The length of the CDR3 is 16 residues. The CDR3 DNA sequence: TGTGCCAGCAGCCCTTACGCGCAGGGGGCGGACACTGAAGCTTTCTTT. It is translated as CASSPYAQGADTEAFF. Complete variable domain (other parts from reference TRBV11-3 and TRBJ1-1): EAGVVQSPRYKIIEKKQPVAFWCNPISGHNTLYWYLQNLGQGPELLIRYENEEAVDDSQLPKDRFSAERLKGVDSTLKIQPAELGDSAVYLCASSPYAQGADTEAFFGQGTRLTVV.

This clonotype was recorded a few times. V gene TRBV6-6 combines with J gene TRBJ2-5, with 7 bases identical to TRBD2. The V segment lost 5 bases and the J segment 2 bases; nucleotides outside the gene matches: 2. The CDR3 extends over 13 amino acids. The V gene's germline CDR1 is MNHNY and CDR2 SVGAGI (reference sequence). In nucleotides, the CDR3 is TGTGCCAGCAGTGGGAGGGAGCAAGAGACCCAGTACTTC. It yields the protein CASSGREQETQYF.

The genes are TRBV27 and TRBJ2-7; 12 bases align to TRBD2. The CDR3 totals 15 residues. The germline V gene has CDR1 MNHEY and CDR2 SMNVEV (reference sequence). The V and J ends lost 5 bases and 3 bases, in that order; junction bases with no gene match: 5. CDR3 DNA: TGTGCCAGCAGTCCGCGACTAGCGGGAGACTACGAGCAGTACTTC. Translating gives CASSPRLAGDYEQYF.

This clonotype was seen at least ten times. This chain joins TRBV20-1 and TRBJ1-2; no reliable D call. Germline loops: CDR1 DFQATT, CDR2 SNEGSKA (reference sequence). CDR3 length: 12 residues. V shed 6 bases and J shed 7 bases, with 15 bases lying between them. CDR3 in amino acids: CSANGPPGGYTF. The CDR3 nucleotides read TGCAGTGCCAATGGCCCCCCGGGTGGCTACACCTTC.

The chain couples TRBV9 to TRBJ2-7; D is ambiguous. This CDR3 is 15 amino acids long. Germline V gene lookup returns CDR1 SGDLS and CDR2 YYNGEE. V was shortened by 4 bases and J by 1 base, with 15 bases between the two germline ends. The CDR3 loop reads CASSLRTESSYEQYF. The CDR3 region has the DNA TGTGCCAGCAGCTTACGGACGGAGTCTTCCTACGAGCAGTACTTC.

The chain carries TRBV4-2 and TRBJ2-1, with TRBD2 identical over 8 bases. CDR1 and CDR2 from the germline V gene are LGHNA and YNFKEQ. The CDR3 covers 16 residues. The trim removed 0 bases at V and 6 bases at J, leaving 7 bases unmatched. DNA of the CDR3: TGTGCCAGCAGCCAAGATGGGGGTAGCGGGGCCAATGAGCAGTTCTTC. Translation: CASSQDGGSGANEQFF.

A few counts support this clonotype. The chain joins TRBV27 to TRBJ2-6; 9 positions match TRBD1. This CDR3 comprises 17 residues. Germline V lookup: CDR1 MNHEY, CDR2 SMNVEV (reference sequence). With 3 bases clipped from V and 1 base from J, the junction kept 4 bases outside the gene matches. This CDR3 is CASSFTGGGSGANVLTF. CDR3 sequence (DNA): TGTGCCAGCAGTTTTACAGGGGGCGGGTCTGGGGCCAACGTCCTGACTTTC.

This clonotype was seen a handful of times. V and J are TRBV19 and TRBJ2-7; D possibly corresponds to TRBD2 (5 bases). Germline V gives CDR1 LNHDA, CDR2 SQIVND (reference sequence). The V and J ends lost 5 bases and 0 bases respectively, with 11 bases between them. The CDR3 is 14 residues long. Here the CDR3 DNA reads TGTGCCAGTAGTGCGGGCAGTACCTCCTACGAGCAGTACTTC. Protein: CASSAGSTSYEQYF.

This clonotype turned up a few times. The V gene is TRBV3-1, the J gene TRBJ2-3; no definite D call. The V and J ends lost 4 bases and 8 bases respectively, with 25 bases between them. Looked up from germline, CDR1 is LGHDT and CDR2 is YNNKEL (reference sequence). The CDR3 covers 17 residues. The CDR3 spells CASSLDDLALGVGTQYF. For the CDR3, the DNA is TGTGCCAGCAGCCTTGACGACCTCGCCTTGGGTGTAGGTACGCAGTATTTT.

This clonotype was found many times. The chain links TRBV29-1 to TRBJ1-1; 7 bases map to TRBD1. Germline loops: CDR1 SQVTM, CDR2 ANQGSEA. V trimming: 5 bases; J trimming: 7 bases; junction bases outside the gene matches: 1. This CDR3 has 10 residues. CDR3 sequence (DNA): TGCAGCGTTCGGACAGGTGAAGCTTTCTTT. Amino acid sequence: CSVRTGEAFF.

This clonotype was counted many times. V and J are TRBV5-6 and TRBJ2-7; perhaps TRBD2 as D (5 bases). Germline loops: CDR1 SGHDT, CDR2 YYEEEE. Trimming removed 3 bases at V and 5 bases at J, with 15 bases between. This CDR3 spans 14 amino acids. CDR3 sequence: CASSSGIGLHEQYF. CDR3 DNA sequence: TGTGCCAGCAGCTCGGGGATCGGCCTCCACGAGCAGTACTTC. Full variable domain (remainder filled in from reference TRBV5-6 and TRBJ2-7): DAGVTQSPTHLIKTRGQQVTLRCSPKSGHDTVSWYQQALGQGPQFIFQYYEEEERQRGNFPDRFSGHQFPNYSSELNVNALLLGDSALYLCASSSGIGLHEQYFGPGTRLTVT.

This clonotype has ten or more counts. The chain links TRBV6-1 to TRBJ2-1; TRBD2 might be the D (6 bases). Germline V gives CDR1 MNHNS, CDR2 SASEGT. This CDR3 has 13 residues. V was shortened by 10 bases and J by 6 bases, with 16 bases between the two germline ends. CDR3 DNA sequence: TGTGCCACTTGGGGACTGCCCTCCAATGAGCAGTTCTTC. Amino acids: CATWGLPSNEQFF.

This clonotype was counted only a few times. The chain recombines TRBV24-1 with TRBJ2-7; 8 positions match TRBD2. Germline V gene sequence: CDR1 KGHDR, CDR2 SFDVKD. This CDR3 contains 14 residues. The V and J ends lost 7 bases and 0 bases, in that order; junction bases with no gene match: 4. As DNA, the CDR3 is TGTGCCACCAGCGTTCTAGCGGGCTCCTACGAGCAGTACTTC. Amino acid sequence: CATSVLAGSYEQYF.